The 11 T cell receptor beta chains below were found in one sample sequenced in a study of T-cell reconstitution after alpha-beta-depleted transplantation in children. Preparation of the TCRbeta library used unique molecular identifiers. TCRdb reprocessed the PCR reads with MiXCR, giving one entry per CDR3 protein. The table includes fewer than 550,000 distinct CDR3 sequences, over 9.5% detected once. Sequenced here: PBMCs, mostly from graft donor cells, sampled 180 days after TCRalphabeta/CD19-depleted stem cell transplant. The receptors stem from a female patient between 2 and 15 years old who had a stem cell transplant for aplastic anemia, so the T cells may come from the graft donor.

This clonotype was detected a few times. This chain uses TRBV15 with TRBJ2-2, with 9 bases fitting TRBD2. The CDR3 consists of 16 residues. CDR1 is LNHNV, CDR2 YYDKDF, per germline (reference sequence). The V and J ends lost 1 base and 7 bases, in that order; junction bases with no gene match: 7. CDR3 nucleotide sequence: TGTGCCACCAGCAGAGTCGCGGCGGGAGGGAACGGGGAGCTGTTTTTT. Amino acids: CATSRVAAGGNGELFF.

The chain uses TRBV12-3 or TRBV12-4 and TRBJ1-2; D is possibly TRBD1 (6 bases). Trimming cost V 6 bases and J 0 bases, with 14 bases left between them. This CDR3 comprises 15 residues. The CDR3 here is CASSPRTATNYGYTF. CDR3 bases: TGTGCCAGCAGCCCGAGGACAGCCACTAACTATGGCTACACCTTC.

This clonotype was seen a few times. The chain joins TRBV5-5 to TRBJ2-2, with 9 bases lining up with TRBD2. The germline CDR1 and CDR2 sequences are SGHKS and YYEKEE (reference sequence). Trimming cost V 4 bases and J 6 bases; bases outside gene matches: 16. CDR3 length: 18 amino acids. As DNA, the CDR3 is TGTGCCAGCAGCAACGGCCAACGACTAGCGGCAATGGCCGGGGAGCTGTTTTTT. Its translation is CASSNGQRLAAMAGELFF. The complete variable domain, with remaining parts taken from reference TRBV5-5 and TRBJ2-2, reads DAGVTQSPTHLIKTRGQQVTLRCSPISGHKSVSWYQQVLGQGPQFIFQYYEKEERGRGNFPDRFSARQFPNYSSELNVNALLLGDSALYLCASSNGQRLAAMAGELFFGEGSRLTVL.

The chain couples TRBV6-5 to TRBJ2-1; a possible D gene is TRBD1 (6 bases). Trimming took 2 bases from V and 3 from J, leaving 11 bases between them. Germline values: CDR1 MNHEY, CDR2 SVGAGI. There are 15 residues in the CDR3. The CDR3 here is CASSYTGWVYNEQFF. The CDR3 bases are TGTGCCAGCAGTTACACAGGGTGGGTCTACAATGAGCAGTTCTTC.

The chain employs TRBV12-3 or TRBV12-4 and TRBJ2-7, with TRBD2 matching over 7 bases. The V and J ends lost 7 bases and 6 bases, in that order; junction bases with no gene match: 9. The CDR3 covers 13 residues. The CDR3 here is CASTVRREREQYF. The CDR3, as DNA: TGTGCCAGCACCGTACGGCGGGAGCGCGAGCAGTACTTC.

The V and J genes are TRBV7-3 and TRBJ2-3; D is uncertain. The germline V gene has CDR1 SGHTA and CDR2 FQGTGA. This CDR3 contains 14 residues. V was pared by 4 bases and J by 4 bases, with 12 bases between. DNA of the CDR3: TGTGCCAGCAGCTACCCTCGATTATCAGATACGCAGTATTTT. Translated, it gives CASSYPRLSDTQYF.

The CDR3, as DNA: TGTGCCAGCAGATCCCTTGGGGCCAACTCCTACGAGCAGTACTTC. Translated, it gives CASRSLGANSYEQYF. The gene calls are TRBV6-2 or TRBV6-3 and TRBJ2-7; D possibly corresponds to TRBD1 (5 bases). Germline-derived CDR1 and CDR2 are MNHEY and SVGEGT. This CDR3 comprises 15 residues. Trimming took 6 bases from V and 0 from J, leaving 15 bases between them.

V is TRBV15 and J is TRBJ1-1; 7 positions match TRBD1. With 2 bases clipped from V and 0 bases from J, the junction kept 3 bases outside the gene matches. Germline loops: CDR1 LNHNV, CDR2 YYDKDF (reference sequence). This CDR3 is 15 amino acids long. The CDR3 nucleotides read TGTGCCACCAGCAGACAAGACAGGGTGAACACTGAAGCTTTCTTT. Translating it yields CATSRQDRVNTEAFF.

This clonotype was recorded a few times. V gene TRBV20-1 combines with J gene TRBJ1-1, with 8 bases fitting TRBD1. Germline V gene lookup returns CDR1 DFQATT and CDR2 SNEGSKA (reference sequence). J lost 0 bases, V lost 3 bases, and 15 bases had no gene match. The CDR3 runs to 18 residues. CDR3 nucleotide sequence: TGCAGTGCTAGGTCGGACAGGGCTACCCTCCACGTGAACACTGAAGCTTTCTTT. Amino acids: CSARSDRATLHVNTEAFF.

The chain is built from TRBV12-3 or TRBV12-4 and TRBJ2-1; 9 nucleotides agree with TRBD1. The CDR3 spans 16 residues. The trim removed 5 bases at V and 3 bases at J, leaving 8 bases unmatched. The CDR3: CASSRSGDRDYNEQFF. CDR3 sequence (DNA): TGTGCCAGCAGTCGAAGTGGGGACAGGGACTACAATGAGCAGTTCTTC.

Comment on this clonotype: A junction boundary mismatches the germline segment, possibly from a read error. The CDR3 DNA reads TGTGCCAGCAGTCTTAAGGGTCAAGAGGCCCAGTACTTC. Protein product: CASSLKGQEAQYF. The V gene is TRBV12-3 or TRBV12-4, the J gene TRBJ2-5, with D unclear. The CDR3 consists of 13 residues.